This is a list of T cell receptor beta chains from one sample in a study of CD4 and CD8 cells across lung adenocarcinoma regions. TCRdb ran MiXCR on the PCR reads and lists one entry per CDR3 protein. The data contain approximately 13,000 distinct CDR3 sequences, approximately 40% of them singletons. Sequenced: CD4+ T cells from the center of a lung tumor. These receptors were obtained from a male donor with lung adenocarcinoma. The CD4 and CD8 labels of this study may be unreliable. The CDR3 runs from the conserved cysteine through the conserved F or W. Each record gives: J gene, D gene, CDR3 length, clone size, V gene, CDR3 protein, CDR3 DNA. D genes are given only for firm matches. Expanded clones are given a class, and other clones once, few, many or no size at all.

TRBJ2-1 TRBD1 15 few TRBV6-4 CASSDSTGGYNEQFF TGTGCCAGCAGTGACTCGACAGGGGGCTACAATGAGCAGTTCTTC
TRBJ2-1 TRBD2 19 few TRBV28 CASIRGGLAGKQWDNEQFF TGTGCCAGCATCCGCGGGGGACTAGCGGGGAAACAATGGGACAATGAGCAGTTCTTC
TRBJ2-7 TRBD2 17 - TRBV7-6 CASSTTSGGSMSYEQYF TGTGCCAGCAGCACGACTAGCGGGGGGTCCATGTCCTACGAGCAGTACTTC
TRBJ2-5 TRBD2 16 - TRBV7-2 CASSLSLAGEGETQYF TGTGCCAGCAGCTTATCGTTGGCGGGAGAGGGGGAGACCCAGTACTTC
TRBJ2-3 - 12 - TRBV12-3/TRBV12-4 CASSRDRDTQYF TGTGCCAGCAGCCGTGACAGGGATACGCAGTATTTT
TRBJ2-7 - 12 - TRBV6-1 CASSGSRGEQYF TGTGCCAGCAGTGGTTCGAGAGGCGAGCAGTACTTC
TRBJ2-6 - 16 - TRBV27 CASTRGGISGANELSF TGTGCCAGCACAAGGGGTGGGATCTCTGGGGCCAACGAGCTGTCTTTC
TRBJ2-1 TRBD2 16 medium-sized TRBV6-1 CASEEGGAGGRNEQFF TGTGCCAGCGAGGAGGGGGGAGCGGGAGGGCGGAATGAGCAGTTCTTC
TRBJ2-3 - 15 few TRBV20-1 CSALGTPQSTDTQYF TGCAGTGCCCTCGGGACACCCCAAAGCACAGATACGCAGTATTTT
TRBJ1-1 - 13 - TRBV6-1 CASSVQGTGEAFF TGTGCCAGCAGTGTCCAGGGGACGGGTGAAGCTTTCTTT
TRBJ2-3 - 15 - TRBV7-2 CANSGQQRRGDTQYF TGTGCCAACAGCGGACAACAGAGGCGAGGGGATACGCAGTATTTT
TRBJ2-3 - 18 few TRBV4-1 CASSQVFTAGQHLDTQYF TGCGCCAGCAGCCAAGTATTTACGGCCGGGCAGCACTTAGATACGCAGTATTTT
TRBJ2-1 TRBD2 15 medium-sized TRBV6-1 CASSAKLAGVNGQFF TGTGCCAGCAGTGCCAAATTAGCGGGAGTAAACGGGCAGTTCTTC
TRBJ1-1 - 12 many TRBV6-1 CASKQQFTEAFF TGTGCCAGCAAACAGCAGTTCACTGAAGCTTTCTTT
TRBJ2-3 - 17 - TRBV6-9 CASSSGPGGRDTETQYF TGTGCCAGCAGTTCGGGACCGGGGGGCCGCGACACAGAGACCCAGTATTTT
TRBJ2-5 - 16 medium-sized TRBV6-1 CANTTLDRRYQETQYF TGTGCCAACACCACGCTGGACAGAAGGTACCAAGAGACCCAGTACTTC
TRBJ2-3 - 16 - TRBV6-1 CASSELGNSGANVQSF TGTGCCAGCAGTGAGCTTGGCAACTCTGGGGCCAACGTGCAGTCCTTC
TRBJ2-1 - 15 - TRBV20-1 CSAIVWEDRFGEQFF TGCAGTGCTATCGTTTGGGAGGACAGGTTCGGTGAGCAGTTCTTC
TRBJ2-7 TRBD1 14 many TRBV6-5 CASSYSQGAYEQYF TGTGCCAGCAGTTACTCCCAGGGGGCTTACGAGCAGTACTTC
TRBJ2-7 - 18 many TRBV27 CASSPRLSRLASSYEQYF TGTGCCAGCAGTCCTAGACTCAGTCGACTCGCGAGCTCCTACGAGCAGTACTTC
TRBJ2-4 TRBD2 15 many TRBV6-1 CASSEMASGRNTQYF TGTGCCAGCAGTGAAATGGCTAGCGGGAGAAACACCCAGTACTTC
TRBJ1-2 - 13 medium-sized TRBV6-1 CASSLTNTYGYTF TGTGCCAGCAGTCTGACTAACACCTATGGCTACACCTTC
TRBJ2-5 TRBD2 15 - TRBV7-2 CASSADLAGGKTQYF TGTGCCAGCAGCGCCGATCTAGCGGGGGGGAAGACCCAGTACTTC
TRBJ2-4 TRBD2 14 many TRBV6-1 CASSEVDGGNIQYF TGTGCCAGCAGTGAAGTCGACGGGGGGAACATTCAGTACTTC
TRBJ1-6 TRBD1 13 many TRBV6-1 CAGQGFYNSPLHF TGTGCGGGACAGGGCTTCTATAATTCACCCCTCCACTTT
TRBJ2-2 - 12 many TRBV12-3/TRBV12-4 CASRVHTGELFF TGTGCCAGCAGAGTCCACACCGGGGAGCTGTTTTTT
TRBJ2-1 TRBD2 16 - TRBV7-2 CASSLTTSGRGLLQFF TGTGCCAGCAGCTTAACGACTAGCGGGAGGGGGCTTTTGCAGTTCTTC
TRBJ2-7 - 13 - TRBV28 CATISGHRYEQYF TGTGCCACCATATCGGGACATAGGTACGAGCAGTACTTC
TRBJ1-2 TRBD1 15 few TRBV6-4 CASSDIAGGLGGYTF TGTGCCAGCAGTGATATTGCAGGGGGCCTGGGTGGCTACACCTTC
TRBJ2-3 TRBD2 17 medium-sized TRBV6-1 CASSLSGTSGRMNTQYF TGTGCCAGCAGCCTATCCGGGACTAGCGGGAGGATGAATACGCAGTATTTT
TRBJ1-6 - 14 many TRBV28 CASRRRTDFSPLHF TGTGCCAGCAGACGAAGGACAGATTTCTCACCCCTCCACTTT
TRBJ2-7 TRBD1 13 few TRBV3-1 CASSQGQGGEQYF TGTGCCAGCAGCCAAGGACAGGGGGGCGAGCAGTACTTC
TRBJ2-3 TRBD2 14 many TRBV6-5 CASSSRGATDTQYF TGTGCCAGCAGTTCGCGGGGGGCCACAGATACGCAGTATTTT
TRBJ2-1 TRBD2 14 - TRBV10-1 CASSSSSGSNEQFF TGCGCCAGCAGTTCGTCTAGCGGGAGCAATGAGCAGTTCTTC
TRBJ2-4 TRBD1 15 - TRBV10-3 CATSDRGRDRDTQYF TGTGCCACGAGTGACAGGGGTCGCGACAGAGACACCCAGTACTTC
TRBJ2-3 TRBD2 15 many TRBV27 CASSPWAGATDTQYF TGTGCCAGCAGTCCTTGGGCGGGAGCCACAGATACGCAGTATTTT
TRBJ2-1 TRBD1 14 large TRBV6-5 CASSSGTGGNEQFF TGTGCCAGCAGTTCCGGGACAGGGGGCAATGAGCAGTTCTTC
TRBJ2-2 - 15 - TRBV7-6 CASSPGHGGTDTQFF TGTGCCAGCAGCCCCGGACATGGGGGGACAGATACGCAGTTTTTT
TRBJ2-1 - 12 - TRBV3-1 CASSQANSGQFF TGTGCCAGCAGCCAAGCCAATTCGGGGCAGTTCTTC
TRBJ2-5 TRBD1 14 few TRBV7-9 CASVLPGQGETQYF TGTGCCAGTGTTCTACCTGGACAGGGAGAGACCCAGTACTTC
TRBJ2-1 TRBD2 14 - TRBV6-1 CASRGLAGGAEQFF TGTGCCAGCAGAGGACTAGCGGGAGGCGCGGAGCAGTTCTTC
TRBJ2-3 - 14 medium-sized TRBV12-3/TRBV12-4 CASSFGGAADTQYF TGTGCCAGCAGTTTCGGCGGAGCCGCAGATACGCAGTATTTT
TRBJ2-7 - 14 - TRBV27 CASSRSGHSYEQYF TGTGCCAGCAGTCGATCGGGACATAGTTACGAGCAGTACTTC
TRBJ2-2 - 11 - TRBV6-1 CASRRTGELFF TGTGCCAGCAGGAGGACCGGGGAGCTGTTTTTT
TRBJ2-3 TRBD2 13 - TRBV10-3 CAAGGSFPDTQYF TGTGCCGCGGGGGGTTCGTTTCCAGATACGCAGTATTTT
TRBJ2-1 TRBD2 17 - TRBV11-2 CASSLVMSSGRYNEQFF TGTGCCAGCAGCTTAGTAATGAGCAGCGGGAGATACAATGAGCAGTTCTTC
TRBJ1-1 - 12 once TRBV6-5 CASSYSGQEAFF TGTGCCAGCAGTTACTCAGGACAGGAAGCTTTCTTT
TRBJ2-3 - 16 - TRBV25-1 CVSRGLGGRHTDTQYF TGTGTCAGCAGGGGGTTGGGGGGACGGCACACAGATACGCAGTACTTT
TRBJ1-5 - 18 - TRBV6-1 CASSAVGQARLENQPQHF TGTGCCAGCAGTGCCGTCGGGCAGGCGCGTTTGGAAAATCAGCCCCAGCATTTT
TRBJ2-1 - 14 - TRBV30 CAWSVWGVSYEQFF TGTGCCTGGAGTGTATGGGGGGTTTCCTACGAGCAGTTCTTC
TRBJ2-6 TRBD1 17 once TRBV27 CASRPSYRGPGANVQTF TGTGCCAGCAGGCCAAGTTACAGGGGGCCTGGGGCCAACGTGCAGACCTTC
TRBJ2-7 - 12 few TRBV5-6 CASRTAGSGQYF TGTGCCAGCAGAACAGCAGGGTCCGGGCAGTACTTC
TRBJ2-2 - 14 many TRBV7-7 CASSLSGNTGELFF TGTGCTAGCAGCTTAAGCGGGAACACCGGGGAGCTGTTTTTT
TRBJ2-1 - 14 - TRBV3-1 CASSSDTAYNEQFF TGTGCCAGCAGTTCCGACACAGCCTACAATGAGCAGTTCTTC